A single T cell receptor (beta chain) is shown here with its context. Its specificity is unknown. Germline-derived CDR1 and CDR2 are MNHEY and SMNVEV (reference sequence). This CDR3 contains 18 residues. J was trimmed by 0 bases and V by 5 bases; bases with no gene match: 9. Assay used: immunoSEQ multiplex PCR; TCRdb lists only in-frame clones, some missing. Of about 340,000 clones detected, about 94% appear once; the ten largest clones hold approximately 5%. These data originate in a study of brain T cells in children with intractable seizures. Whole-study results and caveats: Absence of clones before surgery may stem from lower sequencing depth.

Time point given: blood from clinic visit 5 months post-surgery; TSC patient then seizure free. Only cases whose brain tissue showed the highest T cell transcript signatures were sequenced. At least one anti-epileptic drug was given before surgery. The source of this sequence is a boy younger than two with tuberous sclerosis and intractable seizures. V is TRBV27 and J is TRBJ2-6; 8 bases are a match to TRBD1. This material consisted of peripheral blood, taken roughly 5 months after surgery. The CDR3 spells CASSPRTGSLSGANVLTF. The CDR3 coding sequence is TGTGCCAGCAGTCCTCGGACAGGGAGTCTCTCTGGGGCCAACGTCCTGACTTTC.